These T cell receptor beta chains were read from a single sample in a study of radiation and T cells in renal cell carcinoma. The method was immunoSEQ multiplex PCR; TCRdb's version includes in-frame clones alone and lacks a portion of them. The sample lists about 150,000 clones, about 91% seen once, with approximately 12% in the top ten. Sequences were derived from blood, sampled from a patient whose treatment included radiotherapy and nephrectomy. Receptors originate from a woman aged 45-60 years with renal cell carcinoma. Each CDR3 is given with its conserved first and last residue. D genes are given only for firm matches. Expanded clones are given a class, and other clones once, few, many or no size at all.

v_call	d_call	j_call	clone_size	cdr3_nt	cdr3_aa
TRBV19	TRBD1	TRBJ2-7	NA	TGTGCCAGTAGTACGGAGAGGTGGGGGACAGGGGGCCACGAGCAGTACTTC	CASSTERWGTGGHEQYF
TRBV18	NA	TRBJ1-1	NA	TGTGCCAGCTCACGGGTGGAGGCTTTCTTT	CASSRVEAFF
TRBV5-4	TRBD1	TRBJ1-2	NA	TGTGCCAGCAGCTCCCGACAGGGAGATTATGGCTACACCTTC	CASSSRQGDYGYTF
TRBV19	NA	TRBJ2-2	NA	TGTGCCAGTAGTTCATCAGGGCTGGGCACCGGGGAGCTGTTTTTT	CASSSSGLGTGELFF
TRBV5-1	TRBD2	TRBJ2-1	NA	TGCGCCAGCAGCCCAACTAGCGGCGTAAACAATGAGCAGTTCTTC	CASSPTSGVNNEQFF
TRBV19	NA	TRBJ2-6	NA	TGTGCCAGTAGTAATGACCGCTCTGGGGCCAACGTCCTGACTTTC	CASSNDRSGANVLTF
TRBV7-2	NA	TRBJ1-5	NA	TGTGCCAGCAGCTCCTACAGGCAGCCCCAGCATTTT	CASSSYRQPQHF
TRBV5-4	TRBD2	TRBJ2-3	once	TGTGCCAGCAGTCGACCCTCGCTAGCGGGGAGGGGAGATACGCAGTATTTT	CASSRPSLAGRGDTQYF
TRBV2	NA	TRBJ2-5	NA	TGTGCCAGCAGGGTAACTACCCAGTACTTC	CASRVTTQYF
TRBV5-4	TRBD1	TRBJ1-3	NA	TGTGCCAGCAGCTTGAGGGCAGGGGGAATCTCTGGAAACACCATATATTTT	CASSLRAGGISGNTIYF
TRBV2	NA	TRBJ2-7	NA	TGTGCCAGCAGTTTACAGCGGACCTACGAGCAGTACTTC	CASSLQRTYEQYF
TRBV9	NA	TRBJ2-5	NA	TGTGCCAGCAGCGCCCTTGGTGGGGCTGGGGAGACCCAGTACTTC	CASSALGGAGETQYF
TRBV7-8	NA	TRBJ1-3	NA	TGTGCCAGCAGCTTAGATCGGATCCTCTCTGGAAACACCATATATTTT	CASSLDRILSGNTIYF
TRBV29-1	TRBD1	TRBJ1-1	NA	TGCAGCGTTGAAGTCTCGGACAGGGCGAACACTGAAGCTTTCTTT	CSVEVSDRANTEAFF
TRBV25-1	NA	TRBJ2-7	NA	TGTGCCAGCAGTGAATGGGGCGGACTCTACGAGCAGTACTTC	CASSEWGGLYEQYF
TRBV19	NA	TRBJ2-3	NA	TGTGCCAGTAGCGAAAAAACTAATACGCAGTATTTT	CASSEKTNTQYF
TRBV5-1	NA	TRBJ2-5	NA	TGCGCCAGCAGCTTGGCTCCACCAGAGACCCAGTACTTC	CASSLAPPETQYF
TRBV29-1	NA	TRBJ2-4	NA	TGCAGCGTTGGCCCGCCGGGTACCAAAAACATTCAGTACTTC	CSVGPPGTKNIQYF
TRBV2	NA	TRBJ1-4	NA	TGTGCCAGCAGTGACTATGAAACAACTAATGAAAAACTGTTTTTT	CASSDYETTNEKLFF
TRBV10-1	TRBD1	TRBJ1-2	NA	TGCGCCAGCAGCAAAGACAGGGTTCCAGCCTTGGGCGGCTACACCTTC	CASSKDRVPALGGYTF
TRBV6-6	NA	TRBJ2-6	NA	TGTGCCAGCAGTTACTCGACCGTCCTGACTTTC	CASSYSTVLTF
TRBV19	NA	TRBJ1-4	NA	TGTGCCAGTAGTATAAATCTGGGACAATCTAATGAAAAACTGTTTTTT	CASSINLGQSNEKLFF
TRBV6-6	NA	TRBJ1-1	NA	TGTGCCAGCATAACAGGCTGGAACACTGAAGCTTTCTTT	CASITGWNTEAFF
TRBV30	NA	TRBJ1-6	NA	TGTGCCTGGAGTGTACGGGGACTGGCCCAATTTTCACCCCTCCACTTT	CAWSVRGLAQFSPLHF
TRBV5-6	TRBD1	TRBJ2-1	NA	TGTGCCAGCAGCTTAGACAGGGGGAGAATTGAAAATGAGCAGTTCTTC	CASSLDRGRIENEQFF
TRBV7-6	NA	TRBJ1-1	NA	TGTGCCAGCAGGGGTGGAGAGGGCACTGAAGCTTTCTTT	CASRGGEGTEAFF
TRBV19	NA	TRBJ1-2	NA	TGTGCCAGTAGTACGGACCGCGATAACTATGGCTACACCTTC	CASSTDRDNYGYTF
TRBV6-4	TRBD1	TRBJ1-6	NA	TGTGCCAGCAGTTTCGGGACAGGCAATTCACCCCTCCACTTT	CASSFGTGNSPLHF
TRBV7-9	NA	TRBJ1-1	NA	TGTGCCAGCAGCTTGAGTCCCAATGAAGGAGCTTTCTTT	CASSLSPNEGAFF
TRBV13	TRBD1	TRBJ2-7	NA	TGTGCCAGCAGCTCCCGACAGGGGCCCTACGAGCAGTACTTC	CASSSRQGPYEQYF
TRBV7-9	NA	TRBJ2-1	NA	TGTGCCAGCAGCCCTGGGACGGCGGGGAATGAGCAGTTCTTC	CASSPGTAGNEQFF
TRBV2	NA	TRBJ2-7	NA	TGTGCCAGCACTATATCCAGGGTTAGGGAATACGAGCAGTACTTC	CASTISRVREYEQYF
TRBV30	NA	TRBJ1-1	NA	TGTGCCTGGAGTGAGATATCAGGGGACACTGAAGCTTTCTTT	CAWSEISGDTEAFF
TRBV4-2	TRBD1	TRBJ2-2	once	TGTGCCAGCAGCCAATGGGGGACAGGGGCAAATACCGGGGAGCTGTTTTTT	CASSQWGTGANTGELFF
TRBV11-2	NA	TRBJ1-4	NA	TGTGCCAGCAGCTCCGGAGGTTGGTCCTTCGAAAAACTGTTTTTT	CASSSGGWSFEKLFF
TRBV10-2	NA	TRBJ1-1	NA	TGCGCCAGCAGTGGTAGGGCGCAAGTAACTGAAGCTTTCTTT	CASSGRAQVTEAFF
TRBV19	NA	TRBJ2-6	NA	TGTGCCAGTAGCGCCGGGCAGGCGACCTCTGGGGCCAACGTCCTGACTTTC	CASSAGQATSGANVLTF
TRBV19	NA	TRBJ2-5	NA	TGTGCCAGTAGTATAACGACAAGCGTAGAGACCCAGTACTTC	CASSITTSVETQYF
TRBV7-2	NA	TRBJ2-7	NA	TGTGCCAGCAGCGAACAACAGGTGTTCTACGAGCAGTACTTC	CASSEQQVFYEQYF
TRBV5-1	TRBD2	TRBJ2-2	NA	TGCGCCAGCACGGGCGGGGGGACGAACACCGGGGAGCTGTTTTTT	CASTGGGTNTGELFF
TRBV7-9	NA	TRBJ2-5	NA	TGTGCCAGCGGTGAACAGGGTCAAGAGACCCAGTACTTC	CASGEQGQETQYF
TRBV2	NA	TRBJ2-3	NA	TGTGCCAGCAGTGGAGCAGTAAGCACAGATACGCAGTATTTT	CASSGAVSTDTQYF
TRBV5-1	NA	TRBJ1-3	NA	TGCGCCAGCAGCTTGGATGGGGTTTACTTTGGAAACACCATATATTTT	CASSLDGVYFGNTIYF
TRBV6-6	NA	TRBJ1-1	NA	TGTGCCAGCACCCGGGTCACTGAAGCTTTCTTT	CASTRVTEAFF
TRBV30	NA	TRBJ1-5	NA	TGTGCCTGGAGTACCCAGAGCAATCAGCCCCAGCATTTT	CAWSTQSNQPQHF
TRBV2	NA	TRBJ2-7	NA	TGTGCCAGCAGTACCAGGGTCGGCGAGCAGTACTTC	CASSTRVGEQYF
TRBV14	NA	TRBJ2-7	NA	TGTGCCAGCAGCCGGTTCAACTACGAGCAGTACTTC	CASSRFNYEQYF
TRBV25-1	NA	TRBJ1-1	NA	TGTGCCAGCAGTGAAACCGGGGGTCATACTGAAGCTTTCTTT	CASSETGGHTEAFF
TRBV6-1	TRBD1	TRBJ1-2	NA	TGTGCCAGCAGTGAAAGACAGGGAAAGGGCTACACCTTC	CASSERQGKGYTF
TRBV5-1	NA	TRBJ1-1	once	TGCGCCAGCAGCTTGGACACTGCCCCGAGGAGAGCTTTCTTT	CASSLDTAPRRAFF
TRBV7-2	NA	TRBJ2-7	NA	TGTGCCAGCAGCTTAGATGGCCTCCGCGAGCAGTACTTC	CASSLDGLREQYF
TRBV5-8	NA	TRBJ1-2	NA	TGTGCCAGCAGCTTTACGACAAGCGGCTACACCTTC	CASSFTTSGYTF
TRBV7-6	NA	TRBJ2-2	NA	TGTGCCAGCAGCCCAGGGGGGGTGGACACCGGGGAGCTGTTTTTT	CASSPGGVDTGELFF